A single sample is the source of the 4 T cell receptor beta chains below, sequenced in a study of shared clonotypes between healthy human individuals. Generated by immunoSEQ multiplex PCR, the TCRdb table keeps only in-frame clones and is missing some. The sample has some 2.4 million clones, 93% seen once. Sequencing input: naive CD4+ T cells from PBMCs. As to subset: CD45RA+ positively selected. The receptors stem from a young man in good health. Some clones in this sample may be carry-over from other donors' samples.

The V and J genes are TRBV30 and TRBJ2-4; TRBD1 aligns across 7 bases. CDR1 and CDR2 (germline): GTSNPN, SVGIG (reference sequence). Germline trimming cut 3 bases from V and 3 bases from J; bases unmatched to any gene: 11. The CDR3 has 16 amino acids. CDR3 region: CAWRNYRGRGKNIQYF. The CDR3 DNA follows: TGTGCCTGGAGAAATTACAGGGGAAGGGGCAAAAACATTCAGTACTTC.

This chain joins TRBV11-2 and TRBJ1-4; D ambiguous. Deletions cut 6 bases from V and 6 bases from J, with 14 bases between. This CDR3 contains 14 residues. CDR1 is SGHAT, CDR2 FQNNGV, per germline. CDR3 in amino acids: CASRKTPDHEKLFF. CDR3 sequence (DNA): TGTGCCAGCAGAAAGACTCCGGACCATGAAAAACTGTTTTTT.

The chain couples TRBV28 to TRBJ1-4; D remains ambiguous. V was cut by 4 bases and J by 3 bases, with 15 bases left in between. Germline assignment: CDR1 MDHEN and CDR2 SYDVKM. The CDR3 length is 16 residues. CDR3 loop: CASSSIGSGANEKLFF. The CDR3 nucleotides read TGTGCCAGCAGTTCCATAGGGTCGGGCGCTAATGAAAAACTGTTTTTT.

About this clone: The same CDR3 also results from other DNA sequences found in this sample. CDR3 coding DNA: TGTGCCAGCACGGGTAGGGCCTACGAGCAGTACTTC. It encodes CASTGRAYEQYF. This chain connects TRBV28 to TRBJ2-7; D is unclear. CDR3 length: 12 amino acids. Germline CDR1 and CDR2: MDHEN and SYDVKM. The ends were cut back, 7 bases at V and 2 bases at J, with 9 bases in the middle. Variable domain in full (rest from reference TRBV28 and TRBJ2-7): DVKVTQSSRYLVKRTGEKVFLECVQDMDHENMFWYRQDPGLGLRLIYFSYDVKMKEKGDIPEGYSVSREKKERFSLILESASTNQTSMYLCASTGRAYEQYFGPGTRLTVT.